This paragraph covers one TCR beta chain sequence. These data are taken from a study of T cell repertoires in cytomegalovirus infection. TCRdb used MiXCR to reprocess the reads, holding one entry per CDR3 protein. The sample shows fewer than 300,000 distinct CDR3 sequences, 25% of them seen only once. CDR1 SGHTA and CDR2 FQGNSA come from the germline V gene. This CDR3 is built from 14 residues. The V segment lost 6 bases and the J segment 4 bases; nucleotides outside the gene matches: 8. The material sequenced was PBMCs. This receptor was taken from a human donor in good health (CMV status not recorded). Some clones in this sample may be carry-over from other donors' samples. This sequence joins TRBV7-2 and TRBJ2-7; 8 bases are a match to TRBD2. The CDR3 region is CASRSGRGDYEQYF. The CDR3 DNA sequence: TGTGCCAGCAGGAGCGGGAGAGGGGATTACGAGCAGTACTTC.